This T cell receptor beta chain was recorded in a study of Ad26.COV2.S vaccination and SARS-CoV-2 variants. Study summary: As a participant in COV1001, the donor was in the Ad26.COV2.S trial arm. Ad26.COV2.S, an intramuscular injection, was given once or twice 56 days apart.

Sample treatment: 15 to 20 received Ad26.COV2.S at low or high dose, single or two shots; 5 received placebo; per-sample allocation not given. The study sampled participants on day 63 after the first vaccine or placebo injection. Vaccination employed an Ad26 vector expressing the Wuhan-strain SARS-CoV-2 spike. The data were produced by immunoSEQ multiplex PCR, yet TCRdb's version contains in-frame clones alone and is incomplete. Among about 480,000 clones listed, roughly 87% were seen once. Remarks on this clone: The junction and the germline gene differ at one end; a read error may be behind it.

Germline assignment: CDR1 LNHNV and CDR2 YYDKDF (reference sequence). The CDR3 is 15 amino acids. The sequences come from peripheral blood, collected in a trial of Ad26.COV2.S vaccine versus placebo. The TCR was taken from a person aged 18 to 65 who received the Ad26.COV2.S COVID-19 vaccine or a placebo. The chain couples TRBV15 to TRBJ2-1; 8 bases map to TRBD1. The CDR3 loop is CATSGDRGPGNEQFF. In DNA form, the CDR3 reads TGTGCCACCAGCGGAGACAGGGGCCCGGGAAATGAGCAGTTCTTC.